This is a list of T cell receptor beta chains from one sample in a study of neoadjuvant anti-PD-1 for oral cavity cancer. TCRdb's copy holds only in-frame clones and misses some; the assay was immunoSEQ multiplex PCR. This sample carries 14,000 to 15,000 clones, about 70% of them seen once, and the ten largest clones take about 3%. The sample here was PBMCs, taken before nivolumab (anti-PD-1) treatment. The receptors stem from a person between 40 and 80 years old with oral cavity squamous cell carcinoma. The CDR3 runs from the conserved cysteine through the conserved F or W. Fields, in order: clone size, J gene, D gene, V gene, CDR3 length, CDR3 protein, CDR3 DNA. D genes are given only for firm matches. Only part of the rows carry a size: once, few, many, or a class if the clone is expanded.

abundance: .
j_gene: TRBJ2-2
d_gene: TRBD1
v_gene: TRBV5-5
len: 15
CDR3aa: CASSPGTGDTGELFF
CDR3nt: TGTGCCAGCAGCCCGGGGACAGGGGACACCGGGGAGCTGTTTTTT

abundance: .
j_gene: TRBJ1-5
d_gene: .
v_gene: TRBV2
len: 13
CDR3aa: CASRGQKGQPQHF
CDR3nt: TGTGCCAGCAGAGGACAAAAGGGACAGCCCCAGCATTTT

abundance: .
j_gene: TRBJ1-1
d_gene: TRBD1
v_gene: TRBV5-6
len: 15
CDR3aa: CASSSTGTVNTEAFF
CDR3nt: TGTGCCAGCAGCAGTACCGGGACAGTAAACACTGAAGCTTTCTTT

abundance: .
j_gene: TRBJ2-1
d_gene: TRBD1
v_gene: TRBV30
len: 17
CDR3aa: CAWSRTGTGGSYNEQFF
CDR3nt: TGTGCCTGGAGTCGAACCGGGACAGGGGGATCCTACAATGAGCAGTTCTTC

abundance: .
j_gene: TRBJ2-1
d_gene: TRBD2
v_gene: TRBV7-2
len: 17
CDR3aa: CASSFLGGGAPYNEQFF
CDR3nt: TGTGCCAGCAGCTTCTTAGGCGGGGGGGCGCCATACAATGAGCAGTTCTTC

abundance: .
j_gene: TRBJ2-7
d_gene: .
v_gene: TRBV5-6
len: 13
CDR3aa: CASSLDRVNEQYF
CDR3nt: TGTGCCAGCAGCTTGGACAGGGTAAACGAGCAGTACTTC

abundance: few
j_gene: TRBJ1-5
d_gene: .
v_gene: TRBV2
len: 14
CDR3aa: CASRAEAGNQPQHF
CDR3nt: TGTGCCAGCAGGGCCGAAGCAGGCAATCAGCCCCAGCATTTT

abundance: .
j_gene: TRBJ1-6
d_gene: TRBD1
v_gene: TRBV5-1
len: 15
CDR3aa: CASSDRDRGQSPLHF
CDR3nt: TGCGCCAGCAGCGACCGGGACAGGGGGCAATCACCCCTCCACTTT

abundance: .
j_gene: TRBJ2-1
d_gene: .
v_gene: TRBV6-1
len: 12
CDR3aa: CASSEAGREQFF
CDR3nt: TGTGCCAGCAGTGAAGCGGGACGTGAGCAGTTCTTC

abundance: once
j_gene: TRBJ2-7
d_gene: TRBD1
v_gene: TRBV5-1
len: 14
CDR3aa: CASSTGQTTYEQYF
CDR3nt: TGCGCCAGCAGCACGGGACAGACCACCTACGAGCAGTACTTC

abundance: .
j_gene: TRBJ2-1
d_gene: TRBD2
v_gene: TRBV7-8
len: 16
CDR3aa: CASSLASGGDTNEQFF
CDR3nt: TGTGCCAGCAGCTTAGCAAGCGGGGGAGATACCAATGAGCAGTTCTTC

abundance: few
j_gene: TRBJ1-1
d_gene: .
v_gene: TRBV5-1
len: 13
CDR3aa: CASSQTGNTEAFF
CDR3nt: TGCGCCAGCAGCCAGACAGGGAACACTGAAGCTTTCTTT

abundance: .
j_gene: TRBJ2-7
d_gene: .
v_gene: TRBV19
len: 15
CDR3aa: CASSISGSLAYEQYF
CDR3nt: TGTGCCAGTAGTATTTCAGGGTCTTTAGCCTACGAGCAGTACTTC

abundance: once
j_gene: TRBJ2-7
d_gene: TRBD1
v_gene: TRBV2
len: 14
CDR3aa: CATNQGAQSYEQYF
CDR3nt: TGTGCCACCAATCAGGGGGCGCAGAGCTACGAGCAGTACTTC

abundance: .
j_gene: TRBJ2-1
d_gene: TRBD2
v_gene: TRBV5-1
len: 18
CDR3aa: CASSLAKRASGTNNEQFF
CDR3nt: TGCGCCAGCAGCTTGGCCAAACGGGCTAGCGGGACTAACAATGAGCAGTTCTTC

abundance: .
j_gene: TRBJ1-1
d_gene: TRBD1
v_gene: TRBV5-1
len: 13
CDR3aa: CASSSGQATEAFF
CDR3nt: TGCGCCAGCAGCTCCGGACAGGCCACTGAAGCTTTCTTT

abundance: .
j_gene: TRBJ1-1
d_gene: .
v_gene: TRBV6-5
len: 15
CDR3aa: CASSPLGLLNTEAFF
CDR3nt: TGTGCCAGCAGTCCTCTGGGACTGCTGAACACTGAAGCTTTCTTT

abundance: .
j_gene: TRBJ1-1
d_gene: TRBD1
v_gene: TRBV29-1
len: 12
CDR3aa: CSAYTGVTEAFF
CDR3nt: TGCAGCGCGTACACAGGGGTCACTGAAGCTTTCTTT

abundance: .
j_gene: TRBJ2-6
d_gene: .
v_gene: TRBV6-6
len: 16
CDR3aa: CASSYSGLSGANVLTF
CDR3nt: TGTGCCAGCAGTTATTCGGGATTGTCTGGGGCCAACGTCCTGACTTTC

abundance: .
j_gene: TRBJ2-5
d_gene: .
v_gene: TRBV5-5
len: 16
CDR3aa: CASSSQWGLTKETQYF
CDR3nt: TGTGCCAGCAGCTCCCAGTGGGGACTGACCAAAGAGACCCAGTACTTC

abundance: .
j_gene: TRBJ1-3
d_gene: .
v_gene: TRBV6-5
len: 14
CDR3aa: CASSLLGGGNTIYF
CDR3nt: TGTGCCAGCAGTTTATTAGGAGGTGGAAACACCATATATTTT

abundance: .
j_gene: TRBJ2-6
d_gene: TRBD1
v_gene: TRBV6-1
len: 17
CDR3aa: CASSVRDRVPGANVLTF
CDR3nt: TGTGCCAGCAGTGTCCGGGACAGGGTACCTGGGGCCAACGTCCTGACTTTC

abundance: .
j_gene: TRBJ1-4
d_gene: TRBD1
v_gene: TRBV6-1
len: 14
CDR3aa: CASSRQGSNEKLFF
CDR3nt: TGTGCCAGCAGTCGACAGGGGTCTAATGAAAAACTGTTTTTT

abundance: .
j_gene: TRBJ1-1
d_gene: TRBD1
v_gene: TRBV5-1
len: 16
CDR3aa: CASSLDTGGASTEAFF
CDR3nt: TGCGCCAGCAGCTTGGATACAGGGGGTGCGAGCACTGAAGCTTTCTTT

abundance: .
j_gene: TRBJ1-2
d_gene: .
v_gene: TRBV5-1
len: 14
CDR3aa: CASSLAGAGRGYTF
CDR3nt: TGCGCCAGCAGCTTGGCGGGGGCGGGAAGGGGCTACACCTTC

abundance: .
j_gene: TRBJ2-3
d_gene: .
v_gene: TRBV30
len: 14
CDR3aa: CAWSWTSGTDTQYF
CDR3nt: TGTGCCTGGAGCTGGACAAGCGGCACAGATACGCAGTATTTT

abundance: .
j_gene: TRBJ2-5
d_gene: TRBD1
v_gene: TRBV5-4
len: 14
CDR3aa: CASSLDRGDETQYF
CDR3nt: TGTGCCAGCAGCTTGGACAGGGGTGACGAGACCCAGTACTTC

abundance: .
j_gene: TRBJ2-6
d_gene: .
v_gene: TRBV15
len: 17
CDR3aa: CATTPDFSYSGANVLTF
CDR3nt: TGTGCCACTACCCCGGACTTCTCTTACTCTGGGGCCAACGTCCTGACTTTC

abundance: few
j_gene: TRBJ1-1
d_gene: .
v_gene: TRBV5-1
len: 13
CDR3aa: CASSPGSNTEAFF
CDR3nt: TGCGCCAGCAGCCCGGGATCGAACACTGAAGCTTTCTTT

abundance: .
j_gene: TRBJ2-7
d_gene: TRBD1
v_gene: TRBV14
len: 16
CDR3aa: CASSPTPGQGTYEQYF
CDR3nt: TGTGCCAGCAGCCCAACCCCCGGACAGGGGACCTACGAGCAGTACTTC

abundance: .
j_gene: TRBJ2-7
d_gene: TRBD2
v_gene: TRBV20-1
len: 11
CDR3aa: CSAPREGEQYF
CDR3nt: TGCAGTGCTCCCCGGGAGGGCGAGCAGTACTTC

abundance: .
j_gene: TRBJ2-7
d_gene: TRBD1
v_gene: TRBV6-1
len: 15
CDR3aa: CASSESPGQGGGQYF
CDR3nt: TGTGCCAGCAGTGAAAGCCCCGGACAGGGAGGAGGGCAGTACTTC

abundance: .
j_gene: TRBJ2-2
d_gene: TRBD2
v_gene: TRBV9
len: 16
CDR3aa: CASSEGLAGYTGELFF
CDR3nt: TGTGCCAGCAGCGAAGGACTAGCGGGATACACCGGGGAGCTGTTTTTT

abundance: .
j_gene: TRBJ2-6
d_gene: .
v_gene: TRBV15
len: 15
CDR3aa: CATSRVGAGANVLTF
CDR3nt: TGTGCCACCAGCAGAGTGGGGGCTGGGGCCAACGTCCTGACTTTC

abundance: .
j_gene: TRBJ1-1
d_gene: .
v_gene: TRBV13
len: 12
CDR3aa: CASTMQHAEAFF
CDR3nt: TGTGCCAGCACGATGCAGCACGCTGAAGCTTTCTTT

abundance: .
j_gene: TRBJ2-1
d_gene: .
v_gene: TRBV2
len: 15
CDR3aa: CASSEDGVSYNEQFF
CDR3nt: TGTGCCAGCAGTGAAGACGGGGTTTCCTACAATGAGCAGTTCTTC